Listed here are 7 T cell receptor beta chains from one sample, sequenced in a study of blood T cell repertoires in COVID-19. Profiling relied on immunoSEQ multiplex PCR, and the TCRdb table lists in-frame clones only, not all of them. The table lists about 140,000 clones, about 83% of them singletons. Sequenced input: peripheral blood. The receptors shown here come from a human donor in a cohort sampled during active COVID-19.

In DNA, the CDR3 is TGTGCCAGCTCACCAGTCCGGCAGGGTCTCACGCTGGCCAAAAACATTCAGTACTTC. Residues: CASSPVRQGLTLAKNIQYF. The V gene is TRBV18, the J gene TRBJ2-4; D possibly corresponds to TRBD1 (5 bases). V was shortened by 2 bases and J by 1 base, with 21 bases between the two germline ends. This CDR3 has 19 residues. CDR1 is KGHSH and CDR2 is LQKENI in the germline V gene.

The chain has TRBV19 and TRBJ2-7, with 8 positions matching TRBD1. The CDR3 contains 15 residues. Germline CDR1 and CDR2: LNHDA and SQIVND (reference sequence). V was pared by 5 bases and J by 4 bases, with 10 bases of the junction left unmatched. This CDR3 reads CASSSAGTGIYEQYF. CDR3 DNA: TGTGCCAGTAGTTCCGCCGGGACAGGTATTTACGAGCAGTACTTC.

J is TRBJ2-7 and V is TRBV6-2 or TRBV6-3; TRBD2 aligns across 9 bases. The CDR3 is 14 amino acids. Germline assignment: CDR1 MNHEY and CDR2 SVGEGT. Trimming removed 2 bases from V and 4 bases from J; junction bases left unmatched: 3. CDR3 residues: CASSYDSGGYEQYF. CDR3 nucleotide sequence: TGTGCCAGCAGTTACGATAGCGGGGGATACGAGCAGTACTTC.

This chain connects TRBV24-1 to TRBJ2-2; D possibly corresponds to TRBD2 (5 bases). Trimming took 4 bases from V and 6 from J, leaving 20 bases between them. The CDR3 consists of 17 residues. Germline V gives CDR1 KGHDR, CDR2 SFDVKD. For the CDR3, the DNA is TGTGCCACCAGTGACCCGAGCGGCCCCACGGACCCCGGGGAGCTGTTTTTT. It translates to CATSDPSGPTDPGELFF.

The V call is TRBV7-3, the J call TRBJ2-2; the D gene is possibly TRBD2 (6 bases). The V and J ends lost 5 bases and 6 bases respectively, with 16 bases between them. Germline V lookup: CDR1 SGHTA, CDR2 FQGTGA. CDR3 length: 15 amino acids. The CDR3 is CASSPGDPLPGELFF. The CDR3 DNA reads TGTGCCAGCAGCCCGGGGGACCCCCTTCCCGGGGAGCTGTTTTTT. Combining the CDR3 with reference TRBV7-3 and TRBJ2-2 gives the whole variable domain GAGVSQTPSNKVTEKGKYVELRCDPISGHTALYWYRQSLGQGPEFLIYFQGTGAADDSGLPNDRFFAVRPEGSVSTLKIQRTERGDSAVYLCASSPGDPLPGELFFGEGSRLTVL.

This rearrangement joins TRBV20-1 to TRBJ2-1; 9 bases fit TRBD2. The V gene's germline CDR1 is DFQATT and CDR2 SNEGSKA (reference sequence). The J segment lost 4 bases and the V segment lost 3 bases, leaving 7 bases of the junction unmatched. The CDR3 loop spans 15 amino acids. CDR3 DNA: TGCAGTGCTAGTGTCGGGACTAGCCCTTACAATGAGCAGTTCTTC. Encoded protein: CSASVGTSPYNEQFF.

V is TRBV9 and J is TRBJ1-2; D might be TRBD1 (6 bases). This CDR3 is built from 17 residues. Per the germline V gene, CDR1 is SGDLS and CDR2 is YYNGEE. Trimming cost V 0 bases and J 4 bases, with 19 bases left between them. The CDR3 is CASSVAGAWANGYGYTF. The DNA for the CDR3 is TGTGCCAGCAGCGTAGCAGGGGCGTGGGCAAATGGCTATGGCTACACCTTC. The full variable domain, rest sourced from reference TRBV9 and TRBJ1-2, is DSGVTQTPKHLITATGQRVTLRCSPRSGDLSVYWYQQSLDQGLQFLIQYYNGEERAKGNILERFSAQQFPDLHSELNLSSLELGDSALYFCASSVAGAWANGYGYTFGSGTRLTVV.